Sequencing of this T cell receptor (beta chain) was carried out in a study of molecular identifiers for immune sequencing clone quantification. Study results and limitations: In CMV-specific effectors, clones above 20 copies held over 97% of molecules; naive, under 1%. Researchers reportedly could pick up spiked Jurkat TCR RNA from one cell mixed into about 1 million naive cells.

CDR1 SNHLY and CDR2 FYNNEI come from the germline V gene. The CDR3 consists of 14 residues. The ends were cut back, 8 bases at V and 1 base at J, with 15 bases in the middle. This clonotype was observed a single time. Its antigen is not known. Previously published methods and listed TCR primers were used for the bulk TCR libraries. Each CDR3 protein is one row after TCRdb ran MiXCR on the PCR reads. The sample has approximately 630,000 distinct CDR3 sequences, less than 30% seen once. The source is a human donor in good health. Some libraries in this study had Jurkat cell RNA spiked in. The specimen sequenced was naive CD8+ T cells from blood, with Jurkat cell RNA spiked in. Stated subset: FACS-sorted CD8+CD4-CCR7+CD45RA+ naive T cells. The chain employs TRBV2 and TRBJ2-7; possibly TRBD1 for D (6 bases). The CDR3 spells CASAWGTRSYEQYF. CDR3 coding DNA: TGTGCCAGCGCATGGGGGACACGTTCCTACGAGCAGTACTTC.